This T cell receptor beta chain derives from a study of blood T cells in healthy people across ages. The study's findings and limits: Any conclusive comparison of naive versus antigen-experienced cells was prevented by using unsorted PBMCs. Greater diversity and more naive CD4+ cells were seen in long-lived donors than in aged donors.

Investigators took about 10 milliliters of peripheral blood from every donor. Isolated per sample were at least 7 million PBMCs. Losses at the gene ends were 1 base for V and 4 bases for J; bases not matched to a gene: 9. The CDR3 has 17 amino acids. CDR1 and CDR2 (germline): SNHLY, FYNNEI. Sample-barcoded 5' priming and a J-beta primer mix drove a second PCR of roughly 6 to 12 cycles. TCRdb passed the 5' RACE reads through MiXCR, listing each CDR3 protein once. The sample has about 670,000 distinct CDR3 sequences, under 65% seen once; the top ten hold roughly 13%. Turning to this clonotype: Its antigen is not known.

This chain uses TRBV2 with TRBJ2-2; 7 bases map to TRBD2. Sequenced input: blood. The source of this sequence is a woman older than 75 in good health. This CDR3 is CASSEGPGGEGTGELFF. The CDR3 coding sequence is TGTGCCAGCAGTGAAGGTCCCGGAGGGGAGGGCACCGGGGAGCTGTTTTTT.